The rows below give T cell receptor beta chains drawn from one sample of a study of T-cell memory formation after mild COVID-19. TCRdb passed the 5' RACE reads through MiXCR, listing each CDR3 protein once. The data hold over 450,000 distinct CDR3 sequences, with roughly 22% observed a single time. The sample consisted of PBMCs or a T cell subset sorted from them (not recorded which). The receptors shown here come from an adult woman who had mild COVID-19 (a few samples of this study predate the infection). Cell type and time point are not known. The CDR3 runs from the conserved cysteine through the conserved F or W. The D gene is left open where the match is weak. Part of the rows lack a size; the others show once, few, many or a class for expanded clones.

abundance: -
j_gene: TRBJ2-1
v_gene: TRBV7-2
d_gene: -
CDR3nt: TGTGCCAGCACCGTCATAGCGGAGTCGAATGAGCAGTTCTTC
CDR3aa: CASTVIAESNEQFF

abundance: few
j_gene: TRBJ1-1
v_gene: TRBV27
d_gene: TRBD1
CDR3nt: TGTGCCAGCAGTTTCAGGGGGATGAACACTGAAGCTTTCTTT
CDR3aa: CASSFRGMNTEAFF

abundance: -
j_gene: TRBJ2-5
v_gene: TRBV7-9
d_gene: -
CDR3nt: TGTGCCAGCAGCTTAGGAGGGATAGAGACCCAGTACTTC
CDR3aa: CASSLGGIETQYF

abundance: -
j_gene: TRBJ1-5
v_gene: TRBV6-5
d_gene: -
CDR3nt: TGTGCCAGCAGCAAGGACGGATTTCGGCCCCAGCATTTT
CDR3aa: CASSKDGFRPQHF

abundance: many
j_gene: TRBJ1-2
v_gene: TRBV25-1
d_gene: -
CDR3nt: TGTGCCAGCAGTTCGAGCAGGTTCTATGGCTACACCTTC
CDR3aa: CASSSSRFYGYTF

abundance: few
j_gene: TRBJ2-3
v_gene: TRBV5-1
d_gene: -
CDR3nt: TGCGCCAGCAGCTTTAAAGATACGCAGTATTTT
CDR3aa: CASSFKDTQYF

abundance: few
j_gene: TRBJ2-7
v_gene: TRBV3-1
d_gene: TRBD2
CDR3nt: TGTGCCAGCAGTACTAGCGGGGACTACTTTACCTACGAGCAGTACTTC
CDR3aa: CASSTSGDYFTYEQYF

abundance: -
j_gene: TRBJ2-3
v_gene: TRBV6-1
d_gene: -
CDR3nt: TGTGCCAGCAGTGGTTACCCGGGAGCCGAATTTCGTACGCAGTATTTT
CDR3aa: CASSGYPGAEFRTQYF

abundance: few
j_gene: TRBJ2-3
v_gene: TRBV6-6
d_gene: -
CDR3nt: TGTGCCAGCAGTTACTCACGGGGGCAGAGCACAGATACGCAGTATTTT
CDR3aa: CASSYSRGQSTDTQYF

abundance: -
j_gene: TRBJ2-7
v_gene: TRBV9
d_gene: TRBD2
CDR3nt: TGTGCCAGCAGCGTCGGGACTAGCTTCTACGAGCAGTACTTC
CDR3aa: CASSVGTSFYEQYF